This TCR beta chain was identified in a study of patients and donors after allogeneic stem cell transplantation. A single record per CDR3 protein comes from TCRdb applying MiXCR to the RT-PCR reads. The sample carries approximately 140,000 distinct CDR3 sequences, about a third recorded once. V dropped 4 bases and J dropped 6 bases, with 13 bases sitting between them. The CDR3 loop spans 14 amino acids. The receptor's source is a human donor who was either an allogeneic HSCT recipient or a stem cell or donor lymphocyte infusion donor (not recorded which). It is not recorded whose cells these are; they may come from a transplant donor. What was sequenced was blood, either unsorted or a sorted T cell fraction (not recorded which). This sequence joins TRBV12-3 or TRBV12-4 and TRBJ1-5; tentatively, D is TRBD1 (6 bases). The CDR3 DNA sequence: TGTGCCAGCAGTTCTACAGGGCTGGTTCAGCCCCAGCATTTT. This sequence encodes CASSSTGLVQPQHF.